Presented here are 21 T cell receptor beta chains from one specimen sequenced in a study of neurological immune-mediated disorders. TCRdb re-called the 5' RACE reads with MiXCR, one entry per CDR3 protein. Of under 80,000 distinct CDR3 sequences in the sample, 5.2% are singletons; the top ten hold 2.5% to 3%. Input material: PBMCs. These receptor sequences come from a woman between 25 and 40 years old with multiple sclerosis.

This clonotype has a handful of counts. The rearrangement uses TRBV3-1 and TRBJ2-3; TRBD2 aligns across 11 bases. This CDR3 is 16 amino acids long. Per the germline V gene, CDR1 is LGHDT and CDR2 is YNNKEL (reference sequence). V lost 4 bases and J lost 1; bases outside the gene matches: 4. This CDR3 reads CASSLAGGTRTDTQYF. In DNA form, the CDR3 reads TGTGCCAGCAGCCTAGCGGGGGGGACTCGCACAGATACGCAGTATTTT.

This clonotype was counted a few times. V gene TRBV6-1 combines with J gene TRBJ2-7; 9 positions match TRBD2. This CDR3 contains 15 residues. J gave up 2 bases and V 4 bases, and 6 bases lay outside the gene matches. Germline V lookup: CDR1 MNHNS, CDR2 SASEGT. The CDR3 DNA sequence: TGTGCCAGCAGTGCCGGGACTAGCAGAGCCTACGAGCAGTACTTC. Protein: CASSAGTSRAYEQYF.

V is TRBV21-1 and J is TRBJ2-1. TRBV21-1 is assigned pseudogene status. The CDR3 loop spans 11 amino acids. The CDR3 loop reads CASSRFTEQFF. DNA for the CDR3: TGTGCCAGCAGCAGATTTACTGAGCAGTTCTTC.

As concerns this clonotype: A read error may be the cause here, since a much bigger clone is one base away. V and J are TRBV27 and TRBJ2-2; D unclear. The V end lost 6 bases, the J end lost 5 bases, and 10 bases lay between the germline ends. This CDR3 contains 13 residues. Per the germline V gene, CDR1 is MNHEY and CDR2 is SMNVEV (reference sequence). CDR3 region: CASRKGTTGELFF. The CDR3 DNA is TGTGCCAGCAGGAAGGGAACTACCGGGGAGCTGTTTTTT.

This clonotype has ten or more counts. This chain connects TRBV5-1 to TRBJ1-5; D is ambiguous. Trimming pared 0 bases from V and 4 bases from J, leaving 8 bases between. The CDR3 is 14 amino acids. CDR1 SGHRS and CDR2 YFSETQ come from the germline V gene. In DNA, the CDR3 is TGCGCCAGCAGCTTGGGTAGGGAGAATCAGCCCCAGCATTTT. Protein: CASSLGRENQPQHF.

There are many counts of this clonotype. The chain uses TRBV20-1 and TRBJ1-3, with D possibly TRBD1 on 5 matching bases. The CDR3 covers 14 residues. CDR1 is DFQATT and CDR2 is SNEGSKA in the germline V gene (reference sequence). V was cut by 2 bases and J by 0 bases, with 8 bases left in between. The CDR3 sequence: CSARRGYSGNTIYF. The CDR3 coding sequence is TGCAGTGCTAGACGGGGGTACTCTGGAAACACCATATATTTT.

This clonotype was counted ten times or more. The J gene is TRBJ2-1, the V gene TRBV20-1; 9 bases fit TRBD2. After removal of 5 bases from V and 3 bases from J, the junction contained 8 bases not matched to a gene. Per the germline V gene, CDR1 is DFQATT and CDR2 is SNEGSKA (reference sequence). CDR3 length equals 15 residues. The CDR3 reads CSASTLAGYYNEQFF. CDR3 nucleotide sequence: TGCAGTGCTTCTACTCTAGCGGGGTACTACAATGAGCAGTTCTTC.

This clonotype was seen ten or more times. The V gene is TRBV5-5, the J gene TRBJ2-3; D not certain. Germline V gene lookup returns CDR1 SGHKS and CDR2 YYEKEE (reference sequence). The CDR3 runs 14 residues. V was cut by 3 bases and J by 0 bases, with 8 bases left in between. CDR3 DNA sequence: TGTGCCAGCAGCTCCCTAATGAGCACAGATACGCAGTATTTT. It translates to CASSSLMSTDTQYF.

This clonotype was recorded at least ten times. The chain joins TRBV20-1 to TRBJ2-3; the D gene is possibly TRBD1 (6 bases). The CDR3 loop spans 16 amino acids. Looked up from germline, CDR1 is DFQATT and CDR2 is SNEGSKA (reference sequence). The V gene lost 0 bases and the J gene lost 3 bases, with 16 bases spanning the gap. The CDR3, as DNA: TGCAGTGCTAGAGAACTAGGGGGTGCGACAACAGATACGCAGTATTTT. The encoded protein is CSARELGGATTDTQYF.

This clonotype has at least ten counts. The CDR3 DNA is TGCGCCAGCAGCTTGGCCGGGGTAGCGGGGGGCTACAATGAGCAGTTCTTC. Translation gives CASSLAGVAGGYNEQFF. This chain links TRBV5-1 with TRBJ2-1; 10 bases align to TRBD2. J gave up 3 bases and V 0 bases, and 6 bases lay outside the gene matches. The length of the CDR3 is 17 residues. Germline V CDR1 and CDR2: SGHRS, YFSETQ. Using reference TRBV5-1 and TRBJ2-1 for the parts outside the CDR3, the full variable domain is KAGVTQTPRYLIKTRGQQVTLSCSPISGHRSVSWYQQTPGQGLQFLFEYFSETQRNKGNFPGRFSGRQFSNSRSEMNVSTLELGDSALYLCASSLAGVAGGYNEQFFGPGTRLTVL.

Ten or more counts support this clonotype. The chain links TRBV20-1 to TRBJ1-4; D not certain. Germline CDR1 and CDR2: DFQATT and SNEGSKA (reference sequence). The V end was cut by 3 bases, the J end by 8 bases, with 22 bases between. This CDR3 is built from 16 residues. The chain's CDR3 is CSARGGSSIKGEKLFF. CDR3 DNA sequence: TGCAGTGCTAGGGGAGGGTCATCTATCAAGGGCGAAAAACTGTTTTTT.

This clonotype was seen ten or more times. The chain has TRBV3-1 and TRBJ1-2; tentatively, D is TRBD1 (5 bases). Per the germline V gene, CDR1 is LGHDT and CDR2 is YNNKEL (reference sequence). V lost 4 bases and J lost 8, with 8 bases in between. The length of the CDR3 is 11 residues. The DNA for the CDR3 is TGTGCCAGCAGCCGACGGGACGGCTACACCTTC. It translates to CASSRRDGYTF.

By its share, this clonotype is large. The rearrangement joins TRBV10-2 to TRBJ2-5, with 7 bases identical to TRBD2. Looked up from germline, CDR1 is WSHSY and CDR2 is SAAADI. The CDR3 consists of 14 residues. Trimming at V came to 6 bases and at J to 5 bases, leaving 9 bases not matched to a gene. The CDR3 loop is CASRGKRGEETQYF. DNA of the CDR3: TGCGCCAGCAGGGGGAAACGGGGGGAGGAGACCCAGTACTTC.

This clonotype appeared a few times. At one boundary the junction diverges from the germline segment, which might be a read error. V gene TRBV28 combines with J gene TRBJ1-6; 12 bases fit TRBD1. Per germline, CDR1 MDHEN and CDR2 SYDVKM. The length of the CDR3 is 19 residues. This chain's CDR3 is CASSLGTGGGGSYNSPLNF. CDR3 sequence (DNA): TGTGCCAGCAGTTTAGGGACAGGGGGCGGTGGATCCTATAATTCACCCCTCAACTTT.

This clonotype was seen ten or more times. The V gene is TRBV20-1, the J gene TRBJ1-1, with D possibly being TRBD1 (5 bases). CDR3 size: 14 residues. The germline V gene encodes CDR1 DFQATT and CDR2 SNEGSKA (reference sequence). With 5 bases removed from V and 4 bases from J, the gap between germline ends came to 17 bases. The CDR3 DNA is TGCAGTGCTCGGGGGGTCGCAGGGCCCACTGAAGCTTTCTTT. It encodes CSARGVAGPTEAFF.

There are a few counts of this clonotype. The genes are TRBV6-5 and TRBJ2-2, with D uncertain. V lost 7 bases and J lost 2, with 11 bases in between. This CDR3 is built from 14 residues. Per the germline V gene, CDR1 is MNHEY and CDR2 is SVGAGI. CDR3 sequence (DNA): TGTGCCAGCAAGTTAGGCTCAAACACCGGGGAGCTGTTTTTT. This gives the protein CASKLGSNTGELFF.

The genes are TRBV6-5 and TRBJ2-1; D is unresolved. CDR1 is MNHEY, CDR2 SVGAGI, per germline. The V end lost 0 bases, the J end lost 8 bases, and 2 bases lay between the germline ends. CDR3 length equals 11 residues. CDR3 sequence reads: CASSYSDEQFF. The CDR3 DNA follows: TGTGCCAGCAGTTACTCGGATGAGCAGTTCTTC.

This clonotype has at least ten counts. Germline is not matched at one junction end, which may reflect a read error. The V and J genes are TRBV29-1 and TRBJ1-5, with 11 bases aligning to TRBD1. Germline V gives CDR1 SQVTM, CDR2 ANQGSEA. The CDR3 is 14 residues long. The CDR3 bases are TGCAGCGCCAGGGACAGGGGGGGTAATCAGCCCCAGAATTTT. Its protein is CSARDRGGNQPQNF. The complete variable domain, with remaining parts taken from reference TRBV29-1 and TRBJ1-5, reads SAVISQKPSRDICQRGTSLTIQCQVDSQVTMMFWYRQQPGQSLTLIATANQGSEATYESGFVIDKFPISRPNLTFSTLTVSNMSPEDSSIYLCSARDRGGNQPQNFGDGTRLSIL.

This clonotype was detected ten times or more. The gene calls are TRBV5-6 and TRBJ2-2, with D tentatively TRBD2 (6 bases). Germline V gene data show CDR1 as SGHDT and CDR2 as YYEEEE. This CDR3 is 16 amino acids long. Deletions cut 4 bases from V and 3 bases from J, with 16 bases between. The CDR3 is CASSLTTGDYTGELFF. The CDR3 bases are TGTGCCAGCAGCCTCACCACCGGGGACTACACCGGGGAGCTGTTTTTT.

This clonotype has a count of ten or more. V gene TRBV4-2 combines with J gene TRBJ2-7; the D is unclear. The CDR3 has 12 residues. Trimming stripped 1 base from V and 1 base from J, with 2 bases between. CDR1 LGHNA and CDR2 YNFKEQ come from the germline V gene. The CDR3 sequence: CASSQGSYEQYF. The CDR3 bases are TGTGCCAGCAGCCAAGGATCCTACGAGCAGTACTTC.

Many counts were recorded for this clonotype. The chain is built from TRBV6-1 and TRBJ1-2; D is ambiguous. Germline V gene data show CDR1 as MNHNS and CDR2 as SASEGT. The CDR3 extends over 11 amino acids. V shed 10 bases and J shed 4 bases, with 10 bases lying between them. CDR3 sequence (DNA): TGTGCCACCGTCTTAGGCTATGGCTACACCTTC. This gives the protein CATVLGYGYTF.